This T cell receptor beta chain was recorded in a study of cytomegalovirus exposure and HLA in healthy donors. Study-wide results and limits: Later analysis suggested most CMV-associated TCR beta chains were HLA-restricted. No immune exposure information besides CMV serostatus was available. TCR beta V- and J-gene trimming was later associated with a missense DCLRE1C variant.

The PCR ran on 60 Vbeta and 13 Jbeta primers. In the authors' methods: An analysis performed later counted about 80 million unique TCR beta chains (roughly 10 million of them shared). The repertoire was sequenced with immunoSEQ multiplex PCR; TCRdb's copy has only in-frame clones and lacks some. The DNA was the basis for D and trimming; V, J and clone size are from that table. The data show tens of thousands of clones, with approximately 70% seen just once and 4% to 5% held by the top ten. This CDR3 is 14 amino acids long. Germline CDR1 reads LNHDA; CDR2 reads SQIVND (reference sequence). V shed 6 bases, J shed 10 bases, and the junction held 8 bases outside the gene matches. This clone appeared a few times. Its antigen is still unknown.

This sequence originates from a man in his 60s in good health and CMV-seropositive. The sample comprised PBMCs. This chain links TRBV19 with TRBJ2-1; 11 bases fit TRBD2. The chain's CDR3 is CASSGTSGRAEQFF. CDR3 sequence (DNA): TGTGCCAGTAGCGGGACTAGCGGACGCGCGGAGCAGTTCTTC.